The source of this T cell receptor (beta chain) is a study of STAT5B mutations in CD4+ large granular lymphocyte leukemia. Repertoires were generated with immunoSEQ multiplex PCR, while TCRdb's copy carries only in-frame clones and drops some. This table has 23,000 or so clones, roughly 83% appearing once. In its sample, this clone was seen once. Trimming left V 5 bases short and J 4 bases short, with 20 bases between. This CDR3 is built from 16 residues. The germline V gene encodes CDR1 SGHAT and CDR2 FQNNGV. The chain combines TRBV11-2 with TRBJ2-5, with a tentative D call TRBD2 (7 bases). What was sequenced was CD4+ T cells from blood buffy coats. This receptor was taken from a human donor in good health. The CDR3 spells CASSLLPGGRLETQYF. CDR3 nucleotides: TGTGCCAGCAGCCTACTCCCCGGGGGGCGCTTAGAGACCCAGTACTTC.